These 3 T cell receptor beta chains came from one sample sequenced in a study of cytomegalovirus exposure and HLA in healthy donors. The PCR employed 60 Vbeta primers together with 13 Jbeta primers. Sequencing was performed with immunoSEQ multiplex PCR; in TCRdb, only in-frame clones are kept and a portion is missing. In the table there are some 110,000 clones, around 60% of which are singletons. The material sequenced was PBMCs. These receptor sequences come from a middle-aged woman in good health and CMV-seropositive.

V usage is TRBV7-9 and J usage is TRBJ2-5, with TRBD2 as a possible D gene (5 bases). The germline gives CDR1 SEHNR, CDR2 FQNEAQ (reference sequence). There are 12 residues in the CDR3. The V end was cut by 6 bases, the J end by 11 bases, with 16 bases between. CDR3 residues: CASRQLTGEQYF. The CDR3 coding sequence is TGTGCCAGCAGACAACTGACCGGGGAGCAGTACTTC.

This clone has only a few counts. This rearrangement joins TRBV6-6 to TRBJ2-5; D is unclear. The germline V gene has CDR1 MNHNY and CDR2 SVGAGI (reference sequence). CDR3 length: 14 amino acids. V gave up 5 bases and J gave up 8 bases, with 18 bases separating them. Here the CDR3 reads CASSVSVGFNTQYF. CDR3 coding DNA: TGTGCCAGCAGTGTCTCGGTCGGTTTTAATACCCAGTACTTC.

The V call is TRBV30, the J call TRBJ2-2; tentative D call: TRBD1 (6 bases). The CDR3 contains 12 residues. Per germline, CDR1 GTSNPN and CDR2 SVGIG (reference sequence). V lost 4 bases and J 7 bases, leaving 10 bases between the germline ends. CDR3 region: CAWNRVIGELFF. The CDR3 DNA reads TGTGCCTGGAACAGGGTGATCGGGGAGCTGTTTTTT.